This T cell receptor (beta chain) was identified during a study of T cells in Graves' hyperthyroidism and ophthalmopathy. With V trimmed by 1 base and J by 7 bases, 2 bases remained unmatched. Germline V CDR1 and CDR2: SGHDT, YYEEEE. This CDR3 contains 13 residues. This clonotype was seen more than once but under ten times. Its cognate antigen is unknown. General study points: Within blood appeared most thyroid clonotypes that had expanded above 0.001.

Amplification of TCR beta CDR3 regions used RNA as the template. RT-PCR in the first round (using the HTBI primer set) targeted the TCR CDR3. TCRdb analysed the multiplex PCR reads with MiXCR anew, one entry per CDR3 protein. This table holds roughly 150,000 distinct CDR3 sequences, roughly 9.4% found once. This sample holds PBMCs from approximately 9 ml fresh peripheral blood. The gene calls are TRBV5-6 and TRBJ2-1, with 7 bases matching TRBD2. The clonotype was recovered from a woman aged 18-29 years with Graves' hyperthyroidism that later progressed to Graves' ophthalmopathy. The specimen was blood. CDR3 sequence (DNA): TGTGCCAGCAGCTTGTTACTAGCGAATGAGCAGTTCTTC. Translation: CASSLLLANEQFF.